The 8 T cell receptor beta chains listed next were all sequenced from one sample in a study of blood T cell repertoires in COVID-19. Here immunoSEQ multiplex PCR was the method, and the copy in TCRdb shows in-frame clones only, minus some. The profile shows around 99,000 clones, roughly 83% of them singletons. The sequencing sample was made of peripheral blood. The receptors were gathered from a human donor in a cohort sampled during active COVID-19.

This clone has a single count. This sequence joins TRBV24-1 and TRBJ2-5; D uncertain. The CDR3 loop spans 16 amino acids. Germline CDR1 and CDR2: KGHDR and SFDVKD. V was clipped by 0 bases and J by 2 bases, with 12 bases between them. DNA for the CDR3: TGTGCCACCAGTGATTTGATCCTGGTAGAGCAAGAGACCCAGTACTTC. Residues: CATSDLILVEQETQYF.

V usage is TRBV9 and J usage is TRBJ2-7; TRBD2 agrees at 12 bases. The CDR3 consists of 16 residues. Germline V gives CDR1 SGDLS, CDR2 YYNGEE. Here the CDR3 reads CGKRYLAGGKNYEQYF. Written as DNA, the CDR3 is TGTGGAAAGAGGTACCTAGCGGGAGGGAAAAACTACGAGCAGTACTTC.

The genes are TRBV7-8 and TRBJ2-3, with TRBD2 matching 8 bases. This CDR3 region has 16 residues. J lost 3 bases, V lost 2 bases, and 7 bases had no gene match. CDR1 SGHVS and CDR2 FQNEAQ come from the germline V gene. CDR3 DNA: TGTGCCAGCAGCTTAAGAGGTAGCGGGATGACAGATACGCAGTATTTT. As protein: CASSLRGSGMTDTQYF.

The chain carries TRBV27 and TRBJ1-5; D gene uncertain. This CDR3 region has 13 residues. Germline-derived CDR1 and CDR2 are MNHEY and SMNVEV (reference sequence). The V and J ends lost 0 bases and 7 bases respectively, with 7 bases between them. CDR3 in amino acids: CASSLSEGQPQHF. CDR3 DNA: TGTGCCAGCAGTTTATCCGAGGGACAGCCCCAGCATTTT.

The gene calls are TRBV24-1 and TRBJ2-1, with 9 bases matching TRBD1. J lost 7 bases, V lost 7 bases, and 7 bases had no gene match. The germline V gene has CDR1 KGHDR and CDR2 SFDVKD. This CDR3 spans 14 amino acids. CDR3 sequence: CATSGTGRENEQFF. The CDR3 DNA is TGTGCCACCAGCGGGACAGGGAGGGAGAATGAGCAGTTCTTC.

The chain combines TRBV19 with TRBJ2-2; D is unclear. V gave up 5 bases and J gave up 5 bases, with 12 bases separating them. The germline V gene encodes CDR1 LNHDA and CDR2 SQIVND (reference sequence). The CDR3 length is 14 residues. The CDR3 nucleotides are TGTGCCAGTAGTTGGCTCCCCGGGACCGGGGAGCTGTTTTTT. The encoded protein is CASSWLPGTGELFF. Variable domain in full (rest from reference TRBV19 and TRBJ2-2): DGGITQSPKYLFRKEGQNVTLSCEQNLNHDAMYWYRQDPGQGLRLIYYSQIVNDFQKGDIAEGYSVSREKKESFPLTVTSAQKNPTAFYLCASSWLPGTGELFFGEGSRLTVL.

The chain uses TRBV29-1 and TRBJ2-2; 8 bases are a match to TRBD2. Germline V CDR1 and CDR2: SQVTM, ANQGSEA. The CDR3 loop spans 14 amino acids. V shed 5 bases and J 7 bases; nucleotides not matched to a gene: 9. CDR3 sequence: CSVSGTRSSGELFF. The CDR3 region has the DNA TGCAGCGTTTCCGGGACTAGATCCAGCGGGGAGCTGTTTTTT.

The gene calls are TRBV29-1 and TRBJ2-1, with TRBD1 matching 8 bases. The CDR3 is made up of 13 amino acids. Per germline, CDR1 SQVTM and CDR2 ANQGSEA. V shed 7 bases, J shed 6 bases, and the junction held 8 bases outside the gene matches. The DNA for the CDR3 is TGCAGCGCCGGACAGGGTTCAACCAATGAGCAGTTCTTC. Its translation is CSAGQGSTNEQFF.